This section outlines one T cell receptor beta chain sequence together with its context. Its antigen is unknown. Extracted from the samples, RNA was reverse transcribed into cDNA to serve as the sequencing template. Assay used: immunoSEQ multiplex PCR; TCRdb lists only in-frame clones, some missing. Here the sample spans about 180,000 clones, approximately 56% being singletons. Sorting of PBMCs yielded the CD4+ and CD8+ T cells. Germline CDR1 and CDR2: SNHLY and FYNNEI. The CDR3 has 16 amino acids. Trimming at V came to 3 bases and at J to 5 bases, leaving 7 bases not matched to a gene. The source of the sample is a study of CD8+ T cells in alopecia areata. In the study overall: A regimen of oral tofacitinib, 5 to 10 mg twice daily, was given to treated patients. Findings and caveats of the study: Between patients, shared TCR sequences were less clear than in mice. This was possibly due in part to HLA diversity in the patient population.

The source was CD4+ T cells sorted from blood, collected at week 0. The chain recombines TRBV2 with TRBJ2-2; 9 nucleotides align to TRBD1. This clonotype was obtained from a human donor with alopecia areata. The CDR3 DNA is TGTGCCAGCAGTGATTGGACAGGGGACCTTACCGGGGAGCTGTTTTTT. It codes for CASSDWTGDLTGELFF. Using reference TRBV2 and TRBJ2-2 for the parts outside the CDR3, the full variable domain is EPEVTQTPSHQVTQMGQEVILRCVPISNHLYFYWYRQILGQKVEFLVSFYNNEISEKSEIFDDQFSVERPDGSNFTLKIRSTKLEDSAMYFCASSDWTGDLTGELFFGEGSRLTVL.